These T cell receptor beta chains were read from a single sample in a study of blood T cell repertoires in COVID-19. Only in-frame clones appear in the TCRdb table, and some are missing; sequencing was by immunoSEQ multiplex PCR. The data show 77,000 or so clones, with around 80% seen just once and over 25% held by the top ten. The sample consisted of peripheral blood. The receptors shown here come from an elderly woman with active or convalescent COVID-19. CDR3s include the opening cysteine and the closing phenylalanine or tryptophan. Each record gives: V gene, J gene, D gene, clone size, CDR3 protein, CDR3 DNA. D genes are given only for firm matches. Some rows mark clone size as missing; the rest say once, few, many or name a class of expanded clone.

TRBV29-1	TRBJ1-2	TRBD1	NA	CSVRDRAYGYTF	TGCAGCGTTCGGGACAGGGCCTATGGCTACACCTTC
TRBV12-3/TRBV12-4	TRBJ1-1	TRBD1	NA	CASTVDRGTEAFF	TGTGCCAGCACCGTTGACAGGGGGACTGAAGCTTTCTTT
TRBV7-9	TRBJ1-2	TRBD1	NA	CASSRRDRVYGYTF	TGTGCCAGCAGCAGAAGGGACAGGGTCTATGGCTACACCTTC
TRBV5-5	TRBJ2-5	NA	NA	CASRYRVGKVETQYF	TGTGCCAGCAGATACAGGGTGGGAAAGGTGGAGACCCAGTACTTC
TRBV6-5	TRBJ2-1	TRBD2	NA	CASRVGGPYNEQFF	TGTGCCAGCAGGGTGGGAGGGCCCTACAATGAGCAGTTCTTC
TRBV4-3	TRBJ1-5	NA	few	CASSQDRENQPQHF	TGCGCCAGCAGCCAAGATAGGGAGAATCAGCCCCAGCATTTT
TRBV5-1	TRBJ2-3	TRBD1	NA	CASSSGTGGDTQYF	TGCGCCAGCAGCTCAGGGACAGGGGGGGATACGCAGTATTTT
TRBV20-1	TRBJ2-7	NA	NA	CSARTGYGQYF	TGCAGTGCTCGCACGGGGTACGGGCAGTACTTC
TRBV6-5	TRBJ2-7	TRBD2	NA	CASSTTSGAAYEQYF	TGTGCCAGCAGTACCACTAGCGGGGCAGCCTACGAGCAGTACTTC
TRBV4-2	TRBJ1-2	NA	once	CASSQDRGNYGYTF	TGTGCCAGCAGCCAAGATCGAGGAAACTATGGCTACACCTTC
TRBV6-2/TRBV6-3	TRBJ1-2	NA	NA	CASSFWRGRQSF	TGTGCCAGCAGTTTTTGGCGGGGGCGACAAAGCTTC
TRBV9	TRBJ1-3	NA	NA	CASSVASGKARVGNTIYF	TGTGCCAGCAGCGTTGCGTCAGGGAAGGCCCGGGTCGGAAACACCATATATTTT
TRBV6-5	TRBJ1-4	NA	few	CASSQGGNEKLFF	TGTGCCAGCTCCCAAGGGGGTAATGAAAAACTGTTTTTT
TRBV6-1	TRBJ2-1	NA	NA	CASSEGGGGNEQFF	TGTGCCAGCAGTGAGGGAGGGGGGGGCAATGAGCAGTTCTTC
TRBV9	TRBJ1-3	NA	few	CASSRDILGNTIYF	TGTGCCAGCAGCCGAGATATACTAGGAAACACCATATATTTT
TRBV6-2/TRBV6-3	TRBJ1-6	TRBD1	NA	CASSYPRLGQGRNSPLHF	TGTGCCAGCAGTTACCCGCGCCTCGGACAGGGGCGGAATTCACCCCTCCACTTT
TRBV6-1	TRBJ2-3	NA	NA	CASSERTPLTDTQYF	TGTGCCAGCAGTGAGCGGACTCCCCTCACAGATACGCAGTATTTT
TRBV7-8	TRBJ2-5	NA	NA	CASRLTGETQYF	TGTGCCAGCCGACTCACCGGAGAGACCCAGTACTTC
TRBV4-1	TRBJ1-6	NA	NA	CASSQAWGRRPLHF	TGCGCCAGCAGCCAAGCTTGGGGAAGGAGGCCCCTCCACTTT
TRBV3-1/TRBV3-2	TRBJ1-3	TRBD1	NA	CASSQDSGGPGNTIYF	TGTGCCAGCAGCCAAGATTCAGGGGGTCCCGGAAACACCATATATTTT
TRBV19	TRBJ1-3	NA	NA	CASSMAGGTGNTIYF	TGTGCCAGTAGTATGGCAGGAGGTACGGGAAACACCATATATTTT
TRBV19	TRBJ2-1	NA	few	CASSLGTTYNEQFF	TGTGCCAGTAGCCTCGGGACAACCTACAATGAGCAGTTCTTC
TRBV5-4	TRBJ1-1	TRBD1	NA	CASSPGTTGGLTEAFF	TGTGCCAGCAGCCCGGGGACCACAGGGGGCTTGACTGAAGCTTTCTTT
TRBV6-6	TRBJ2-3	NA	NA	CASSYDQGRRSQYF	TGTGCCAGCAGTTACGACCAGGGCCGGCGATCGCAGTATTTT
TRBV7-9	TRBJ2-2	NA	few	CASSPSLTGELFF	TGTGCCAGCAGCCCCAGTTTAACCGGGGAGCTGTTTTTT
TRBV7-9	TRBJ2-7	NA	NA	CASSPYNSYEQYF	TGTGCCAGCAGCCCTTACAACTCCTACGAGCAGTACTTC
TRBV7-9	TRBJ2-7	NA	NA	CASSRAGTIEQYF	TGTGCCAGCAGCCGCGCCGGGACAATCGAGCAGTACTTC
TRBV5-4	TRBJ2-2	TRBD1	once	CASSQTGGGTGELFF	TGTGCCAGCAGCCAAACAGGGGGCGGGACCGGGGAGCTGTTTTTT
TRBV7-2	TRBJ1-2	NA	NA	CASSLQATPRYGYTF	TGTGCCAGCAGCTTACAGGCAACCCCCCGCTATGGCTACACCTTC
TRBV28	TRBJ1-4	NA	once	CASRQPSPSPGEKLFF	TGTGCCAGCCGCCAACCCTCCCCGAGCCCCGGGGAAAAACTGTTTTTT
TRBV19	TRBJ1-5	NA	NA	CASSRTASNQPQHF	TGTGCCAGTAGTAGGACAGCAAGCAATCAGCCCCAGCATTTT
TRBV3-1/TRBV3-2	TRBJ2-5	NA	once	CASSPDRAGAETQYF	TGTGCCAGCAGTCCGGATAGGGCGGGGGCAGAGACCCAGTACTTC
TRBV5-4	TRBJ1-4	NA	few	CASNPGRTKDEKLFF	TGTGCCAGCAACCCCGGGCGGACTAAGGATGAGAAACTGTTTTTT
TRBV5-6	TRBJ1-1	NA	NA	CASSLDVATEAFF	TGTGCCAGCAGCTTGGACGTGGCAACTGAAGCTTTCTTT
TRBV7-2	TRBJ2-5	NA	NA	CASSLSQPRQGQYF	TGTGCCAGCAGCTTATCCCAGCCTCGGCAGGGCCAGTACTTC
TRBV3-1/TRBV3-2	TRBJ1-3	NA	NA	CASNTLGRSSGNTIYF	TGTGCCAGCAACACCCTCGGGAGGAGCTCTGGAAACACCATATATTTT
TRBV9	TRBJ2-3	TRBD2	NA	CASSPQPRLAGGRDTQYF	TGTGCCAGCAGCCCTCAACCAAGACTAGCGGGGGGCAGGGATACGCAGTATTTT
TRBV5-1	TRBJ1-4	TRBD1	NA	CASTVGTGFEKLFF	TGCGCCAGCACTGTCGGGACAGGGTTTGAAAAACTGTTTTTT
TRBV2	TRBJ1-4	NA	NA	CASSEGRGNEKLFF	TGTGCCAGCAGTGAAGGCAGGGGCAATGAAAAACTGTTTTTT
TRBV11-3	TRBJ2-1	TRBD1	NA	CASSLARGPNEQFF	TGTGCCAGCAGCTTAGCCAGGGGGCCCAATGAGCAGTTCTTC
TRBV6-5	TRBJ2-3	TRBD1	NA	CASRQDRGSDTQYF	TGTGCCAGCAGGCAGGACAGGGGCTCAGATACGCAGTATTTT
TRBV29-1	TRBJ1-5	TRBD1	NA	CSALSTGQGENQPQHF	TGCAGCGCCCTGTCAACGGGACAGGGGGAAAATCAGCCCCAGCATTTT
TRBV3-1/TRBV3-2	TRBJ2-3	NA	NA	CASSRTLEATDTQYF	TGTGCCAGCAGCCGCACTTTGGAGGCCACAGATACGCAGTATTTT
TRBV7-2	TRBJ2-2	NA	NA	CASSDRGTGELFF	TGTGCCAGCAGCGACCGAGGAACCGGGGAGCTGTTTTTT
TRBV12-5	TRBJ2-5	NA	NA	CASGLVTWARKETQYF	TGTGCTAGTGGTTTGGTCACCTGGGCACGAAAAGAGACCCAGTACTTC
TRBV11-1	TRBJ1-1	TRBD1	NA	CASSLARDSLPFF	TGTGCCAGCAGCTTAGCAAGGGACAGTTTGCCTTTCTTT
TRBV29-1	TRBJ1-1	TRBD1	NA	CSGRDRDSDTEAFF	TGCAGCGGCCGGGACAGAGATTCGGACACTGAAGCTTTCTTT
TRBV4-1	TRBJ2-7	NA	NA	CASSQVEGNYEQYF	TGCGCCAGCAGCCAAGTGGAGGGGAATTACGAGCAGTACTTC
TRBV6-2/TRBV6-3	TRBJ1-1	TRBD1	NA	CASSPRDRSEAFF	TGTGCCAGCAGTCCCCGGGACAGAAGTGAAGCTTTCTTT
TRBV28	TRBJ2-1	TRBD2	NA	CASTPAGEGRNEQFF	TGTGCCAGCACCCCGGCGGGGGAAGGGAGGAATGAGCAGTTCTTC
TRBV5-6	TRBJ1-2	NA	NA	CASSLLGASYTF	TGTGCCAGCAGCTTGTTAGGGGCATCCTACACCTTC
TRBV28	TRBJ1-4	NA	NA	CASSLRTEADEKLFF	TGTGCCAGCAGTTTAAGGACAGAGGCGGATGAAAAACTGTTTTTT
TRBV27	TRBJ2-3	TRBD2	NA	CASSFSGGLSYTDTQYF	TGTGCCAGCAGTTTTTCGGGGGGACTTTCTTACACAGATACGCAGTATTTT
TRBV7-2	TRBJ2-5	TRBD2	NA	CASSSSRGGSETQYF	TGTGCCAGCAGCTCAAGTCGGGGAGGGTCAGAGACCCAGTACTTC
TRBV19	TRBJ2-5	NA	NA	CASSSGQLQETQYF	TGTGCCAGTAGTAGCGGACAGCTCCAAGAGACCCAGTACTTC
TRBV7-9	TRBJ1-1	NA	NA	CASSLSSGMGEAFF	TGTGCCAGCAGCTTATCGTCAGGGATGGGTGAAGCTTTCTTT
TRBV7-8	TRBJ1-4	NA	NA	CASSQSTGTRFF	TGTGCCAGCAGCCAATCTACCGGGACAAGATTTTTT
TRBV6-4	TRBJ2-1	TRBD2	few	CASGQSSGGEQFF	TGTGCCAGCGGCCAATCTAGCGGCGGGGAGCAGTTCTTC
TRBV7-9	TRBJ1-2	TRBD1	NA	CASSSQQGIGYTF	TGTGCCAGCAGCTCCCAACAGGGGATAGGCTACACCTTC
TRBV5-1	TRBJ1-1	TRBD1	once	CASSSNTGGAAEAFF	TGCGCCAGCAGTTCCAATACAGGGGGCGCGGCTGAAGCTTTCTTT